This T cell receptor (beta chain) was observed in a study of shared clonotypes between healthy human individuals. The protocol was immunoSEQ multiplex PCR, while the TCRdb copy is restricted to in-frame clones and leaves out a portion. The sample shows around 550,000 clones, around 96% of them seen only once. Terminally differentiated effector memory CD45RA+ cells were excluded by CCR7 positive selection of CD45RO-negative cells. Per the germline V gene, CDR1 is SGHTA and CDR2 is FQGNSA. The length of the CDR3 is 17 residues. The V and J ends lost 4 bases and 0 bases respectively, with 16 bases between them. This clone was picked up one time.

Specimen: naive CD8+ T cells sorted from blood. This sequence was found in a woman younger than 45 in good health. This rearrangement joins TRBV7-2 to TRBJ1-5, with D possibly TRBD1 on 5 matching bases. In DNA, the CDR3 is TGTGCCAGCAGCTCCGCGGGGGGAATTTATAGCAATCAGCCCCAGCATTTT. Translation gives CASSSAGGIYSNQPQHF.